These T cell receptor beta chains were read from a single sample in a study of cytomegalovirus exposure and HLA in healthy donors. Produced via immunoSEQ multiplex PCR; TCRdb's table is partial and in-frame only. Among some 180,000 clones, just over 75% were seen once, and the ten largest hold 3.7%. The specimen sequenced was PBMCs. The receptors originated from a woman in her sixties or seventies in good health and CMV-seropositive. The CDR3 runs from the conserved cysteine through the conserved F or W. Fields, in order: V gene, J gene, clone size, CDR3 length, D gene, CDR3 DNA, CDR3 protein. D genes are given only for firm matches. The size field is filled for only some rows; it gives once, few, many or a size class.

>TRBV30|TRBJ2-4|few|12|-
TGTGCCTGGAGTGTACTTAGAAACAGTCAGTACTTC
CAWSVLRNSQYF
>TRBV27|TRBJ2-5|-|11|-
TGTGCCAGCACCCCCAAAGAGACCCAGTACTTC
CASTPKETQYF
>TRBV4-3|TRBJ2-1|-|18|TRBD2
TGCGCCAGCAGCCAAGATGTGACTAGCGGGGGGTTGTACAATGAGCAGTTCTTC
CASSQDVTSGGLYNEQFF
>TRBV11-3|TRBJ1-5|-|12|-
TGTGCCAGCAGCCATACAGGGCTGCCCCAGCATTTT
CASSHTGLPQHF
>TRBV4-3|TRBJ1-2|-|15|-
TGCGCCAGCAGCCAACGAGAACAGGGCGCCTATGGCTACACCTTC
CASSQREQGAYGYTF
>TRBV5-1|TRBJ2-3|-|15|TRBD1
TGCGCCAGCACCTCCCGCAAGGACAGGGAAGATACGCAGTATTTT
CASTSRKDREDTQYF
>TRBV6-5|TRBJ2-1|-|14|-
TGTGCCAGCAGGAGGGGGAGCTCCTACAATGAGCAGTTCTTC
CASRRGSSYNEQFF
>TRBV14|TRBJ2-6|-|19|-
TGTGCCAGCAGCCAAGAGCAGTCAAGGGGCCTCGTGGGGGCCAACGGCCTGACTTTC
CASSQEQSRGLVGANGLTF
>TRBV5-1|TRBJ2-7|-|12|-
TGCGCCAGCAGCAGGGACTCCTACGAGCAGTGCTTC
CASSRDSYEQCF
>TRBV27|TRBJ2-1|-|19|TRBD2
TGTGCCAGCAGTTTAGGGCTAGCGGGTGGGATGGGTTCCTACAATGAGCAGTTCTTC
CASSLGLAGGMGSYNEQFF
>TRBV7-2|TRBJ1-5|-|15|TRBD1
TGTGCCAGCAGCTGGGACAGGGGACCCAATCAGCCCCAGCATTTT
CASSWDRGPNQPQHF
>TRBV6-5|TRBJ2-7|few|14|-
TGTGCCAGCAGTTACCAGGGGGGACCCTACGAGCAGTACTTC
CASSYQGGPYEQYF
>TRBV7-3|TRBJ1-3|once|15|-
TGTGCCAGCAGCTTAACGGAACAGGCTGGAAACACCATATATTTT
CASSLTEQAGNTIYF
>TRBV1|TRBJ1-2|-|13|-
TGCACCAGCAGCTTAAAGGGGCTCTATGGCTACACCTTC
CTSSLKGLYGYTF
>TRBV2|TRBJ1-5|-|16|-
TGTGCCAGCAGTGAAGGGTCAGGGATTAGCAATCAGCCCCAGCATTTT
CASSEGSGISNQPQHF
>TRBV7-2|TRBJ2-1|-|15|TRBD2
TGTGCCAGCAGCTTAGAGCGGGGGGGCTTAAATGAGCAGTTCTTC
CASSLERGGLNEQFF
>TRBV7-2|TRBJ2-1|once|16|TRBD1
TGTGCCAGCAGCTCCTCCGGACAGGGTAGGGTCAATGAGCAGTTCTTC
CASSSSGQGRVNEQFF
>TRBV7-8|TRBJ1-2|-|15|-
TGTGCCAGCAGCTTAGAATACTTCACCGACTATGGCTACACCTTC
CASSLEYFTDYGYTF
>TRBV29-1|TRBJ2-7|-|14|-
TGCAGCGTAGAAGCCCCGGGGGTGAAATACGAGCAGTACTTC
CSVEAPGVKYEQYF
>TRBV27|TRBJ2-5|once|13|-
TGTGCCAGCAGTTTAGGGCAGTTGGAGACCCAGTACTTC
CASSLGQLETQYF
>TRBV9|TRBJ1-6|-|15|-
TGTGCCAGCAGCAGACTCCGGACAGAGAATTCACCCCTCCACTTT
CASSRLRTENSPLHF
>TRBV7-9|TRBJ1-1|-|14|-
TGTGCCAGCAGTAAAGGGGGGGCTCGGACTGAAGCTTTCTTT
CASSKGGARTEAFF
>TRBV7-9|TRBJ2-1|few|14|-
TGTGCCAGCAGCTTAGGGACTATCAACGATGAGCAGTTCTTC
CASSLGTINDEQFF
>TRBV6-6|TRBJ1-1|-|13|TRBD1
TGTGCCAGCAGTACAGGGGGCCCCACTGAAGCTTTCTTT
CASSTGGPTEAFF
>TRBV5-1|TRBJ2-1|-|17|TRBD2
TGCGCCAGCAGCCCCTATAGCGGGAGGGCCGGGTACAATGAGCAGTTCTTC
CASSPYSGRAGYNEQFF
>TRBV6-5|TRBJ2-7|-|14|TRBD1
TGTGCCAGCAAGCGGGACAGGGGGATTGACGAGCAGTACTTC
CASKRDRGIDEQYF
>TRBV7-3|TRBJ2-3|-|15|-
TGTGCCAGCAGCTTAAACGGGGTGGGCACAGATACGCAGTATTTT
CASSLNGVGTDTQYF
>TRBV6-1|TRBJ2-4|few|13|TRBD1
TGTGCCAGCAGTGCTGGGACAGTAAACATTCAGTACTTC
CASSAGTVNIQYF
>TRBV19|TRBJ2-1|-|18|TRBD2
TGTGCCAGTAGTACCCGGGACAGTGGACTAGCGGGGGGTAATGAGCAGTTCTTC
CASSTRDSGLAGGNEQFF
>TRBV7-8|TRBJ2-3|few|16|-
TGTGCCAGCACCCAGGGGACTATTTCTCTTACAGATACGCAGTATTTT
CASTQGTISLTDTQYF
>TRBV11-2|TRBJ1-1|once|13|-
TGTGCCAGCAGCCTGCGTAGGAACACTGAAGCTTTCTTT
CASSLRRNTEAFF
>TRBV7-2|TRBJ1-2|-|13|TRBD1
TGTGCCAGCAGCTCGGGACAGAACTATGGCTACACCTTC
CASSSGQNYGYTF
>TRBV19|TRBJ1-5|-|14|-
TGTGCCAGTAGTATAGATCCTCCGGGTCAGCCCCAGCATTTT
CASSIDPPGQPQHF
>TRBV5-1|TRBJ1-1|-|16|TRBD1
TGCGCCAGCAGCCATAGGGACAGGGGGTGGAACACTGAAGCTTTCTTT
CASSHRDRGWNTEAFF
>TRBV9|TRBJ1-1|-|14|TRBD1
TGTGCCAGCAGCGATAGACAGGGGGGGACTGAAGCTTTCTTT
CASSDRQGGTEAFF
>TRBV18|TRBJ2-7|-|13|-
TGTGCCAGCTCTCCTTCACAAACCTACGAGCAGTACTTC
CASSPSQTYEQYF
>TRBV9|TRBJ2-7|few|13|-
TGTGCCAGCAGCCCTACAGACGCCTACGAGCAGTACTTC
CASSPTDAYEQYF
>TRBV29-1|TRBJ1-5|-|15|TRBD1
TGCAGCGTTGAATTGGGCCAGGGGGCCCGCGGACCCCAGCATTTT
CSVELGQGARGPQHF
>TRBV2|TRBJ2-5|once|13|TRBD1
TGTGCCAGCAGTAGGACAGGGCAAGAGACCCAGTACTTC
CASSRTGQETQYF
>TRBV14|TRBJ1-3|-|15|-
TGTGCCAGCAGCCCGCCAGGCAACTCTGGAAACACCATATATTTT
CASSPPGNSGNTIYF
>TRBV5-1|TRBJ2-5|once|15|TRBD1
TGCGCCAGCAGCTTGGGGCAGGGGGTCCAAGAGACCCAGTACTTC
CASSLGQGVQETQYF
>TRBV5-1|TRBJ2-7|-|15|TRBD2
TGCGCCAGCAGCTCGAGGATGGGGGGGTCAGGGGAGCAGTACTTC
CASSSRMGGSGEQYF
>TRBV7-9|TRBJ1-4|few|16|-
TGTGCCAGCAGCTTCGGTGGGGGCGCAGCTAATGAAAAACTGTTTTTT
CASSFGGGAANEKLFF
>TRBV2|TRBJ1-5|once|16|TRBD1
TGTGCCAGCAGTAACCCCGGGACAGCGAGCAATCAGCCCCAGCATTTT
CASSNPGTASNQPQHF
>TRBV28|TRBJ2-7|once|15|TRBD1
TGTGCCAGCAGTTTATACGCCAGGGGGCGAAACGAGCAGTACTTC
CASSLYARGRNEQYF
>TRBV27|TRBJ1-3|once|14|TRBD1
TGTGCCAGCAGAGCAGGGGGCAGAGGAAACACCATATATTTT
CASRAGGRGNTIYF
>TRBV18|TRBJ1-6|-|15|TRBD1
TGTGCCAGCTCGCCCGGACAGGGACGAGGTTCACCCCTCCACTTT
CASSPGQGRGSPLHF
>TRBV6-5|TRBJ2-7|-|14|-
TGTGCCAGCGCGGGGCTAGCTGGATCCTACGAGCAGTACTTC
CASAGLAGSYEQYF
>TRBV13|TRBJ1-6|few|16|-
TGTGCCAGCAGCTTAAAGGGGGACTCCTATAATTCACCCCTCCACTTT
CASSLKGDSYNSPLHF
>TRBV28|TRBJ1-1|-|14|-
TGTGCCAGCAGTTTAGAGAACTTGAACACTGAAGCTTTCTTT
CASSLENLNTEAFF
>TRBV5-4|TRBJ2-5|-|14|TRBD2
TGTGCCAGCAGCTATGTGGGAGCGGGGGAGACCCAGTACTTC
CASSYVGAGETQYF
>TRBV28|TRBJ1-2|-|13|-
TGTGCCAGCAGTTTAGCAGCTAACTATGGCTACACCTTC
CASSLAANYGYTF
>TRBV9|TRBJ2-1|-|15|TRBD2
TGTGCCAGCAGCGAGGGGGCTAGCGGGGGTTATGAGCAGTTCTTC
CASSEGASGGYEQFF
>TRBV27|TRBJ1-2|-|14|TRBD1
TGTGCCAGCAGTTCCGGACAGGGCGGCTATGGCTACACCTTC
CASSSGQGGYGYTF
>TRBV5-1|TRBJ2-7|-|12|TRBD1
TGCGCCAGCAGGGGGACAGGGGGTGAGCAGTACTTC
CASRGTGGEQYF
>TRBV7-9|TRBJ2-4|-|14|-
TGTGCCAGCAGCTTAAGGGGATCCAAAAACATTCAGTACTTC
CASSLRGSKNIQYF
>TRBV29-1|TRBJ2-2|-|14|-
TGCAGCGTTAGAGCAGGGGCGGACACCGGGGAGCTGTTTTTT
CSVRAGADTGELFF
>TRBV9|TRBJ2-7|-|14|-
TGTGCCAGCAGCGTAGGAGGGAGAGGTGGCGAGCAGTACTTC
CASSVGGRGGEQYF
>TRBV5-1|TRBJ2-7|-|15|-
TGCGCCAGCAGCTTGGCTGTTGCGGGGTCCTACGAGCAGTACTTC
CASSLAVAGSYEQYF